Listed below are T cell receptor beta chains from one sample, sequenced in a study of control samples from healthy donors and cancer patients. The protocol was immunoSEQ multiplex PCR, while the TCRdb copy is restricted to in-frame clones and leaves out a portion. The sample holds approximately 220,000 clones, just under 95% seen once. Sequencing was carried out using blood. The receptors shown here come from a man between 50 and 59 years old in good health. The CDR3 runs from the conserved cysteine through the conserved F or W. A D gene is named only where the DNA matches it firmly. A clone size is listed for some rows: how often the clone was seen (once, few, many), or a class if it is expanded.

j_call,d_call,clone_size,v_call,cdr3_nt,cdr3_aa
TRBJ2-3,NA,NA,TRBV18,TGTGCCAGCTCACCCACAGATACGCAGTATTTT,CASSPTDTQYF
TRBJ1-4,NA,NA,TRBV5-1,TGCGCCAGCAGCTCCTCAGGTTCAACTAATGAAAAACTGTTTTTT,CASSSSGSTNEKLFF
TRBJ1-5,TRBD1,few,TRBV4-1,TGCGCCAGCAGCCTTACCGGGACAGGGGATCAGCCCCAGCATTTT,CASSLTGTGDQPQHF
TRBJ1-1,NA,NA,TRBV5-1,TGCGCCAGCAGCTTTGACAGCTTGAACACTGAAGCTTTCTTT,CASSFDSLNTEAFF
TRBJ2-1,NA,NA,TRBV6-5,TGTGCCAGCAGTTATTGGCAGGGGAGGTCGAATGAGCAGTTCTTC,CASSYWQGRSNEQFF
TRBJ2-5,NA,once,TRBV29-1,TGCAGCGTTGGGTGGGGTTGGGCGGAGCAAGAGACCCAGTACTTC,CSVGWGWAEQETQYF
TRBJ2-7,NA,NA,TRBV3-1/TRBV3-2,TGTGCCAGCAGCCTAGAAGGTGGGGGCTCAGACGAGCAGTACTTC,CASSLEGGGSDEQYF
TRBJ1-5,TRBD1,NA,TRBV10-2,TGCGCCAGCAGCAGACAGGGGAATAGCAATCAGCCCCAGCATTTT,CASSRQGNSNQPQHF
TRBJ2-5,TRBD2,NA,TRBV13,TGTGCCAGCAGCTCGGTCCCCCTGGCGGGGGGCCAAGAGACCCAGTACTTC,CASSSVPLAGGQETQYF
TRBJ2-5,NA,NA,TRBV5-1,TGCGCCAGCAGCCCACAACCCCCTCAAGAGACCCAGTACTTC,CASSPQPPQETQYF
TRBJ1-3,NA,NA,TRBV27,TGTGCCAGCAGTTATGCCCGGGGAAACACCATATATTTT,CASSYARGNTIYF
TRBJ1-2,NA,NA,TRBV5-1,TGCGCCAGCAGACCGATCCAGACAGCGCAGAGGGCCTATGGCTACACCTTC,CASRPIQTAQRAYGYTF
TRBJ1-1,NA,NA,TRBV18,TGTGCCAGCTCACCAAAGACAGGGAACACTGAAGCTTTCTTT,CASSPKTGNTEAFF
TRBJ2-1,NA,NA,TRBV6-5,TGTGCCAGCAATCCCCTCGGCACTAGGTTCACTGAGCAGTTCTTC,CASNPLGTRFTEQFF
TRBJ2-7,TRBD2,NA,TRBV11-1,TGTGCCAGCAGCTTACGCGCGGGGGCCTACGAGCAGTACTTC,CASSLRAGAYEQYF
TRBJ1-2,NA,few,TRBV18,TGTGCCAGCTCACCTGCGCGGGGAGACGGCTACACCTTC,CASSPARGDGYTF
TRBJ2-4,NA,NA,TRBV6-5,TGTGCCAGCAGTTCAGGGACACCAGTAGCCAAAAACATTCAGTACTTC,CASSSGTPVAKNIQYF
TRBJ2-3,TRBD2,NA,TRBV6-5,TGTGCCAGCAGTTCTAGCGGGGGGGCCAGTACGCAGTATTTT,CASSSSGGASTQYF
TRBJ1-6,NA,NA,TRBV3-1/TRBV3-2,TGTGCCAGCAGCCAAACAGCTAATTCACCCCTCCACTTT,CASSQTANSPLHF
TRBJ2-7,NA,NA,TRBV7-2,TGTGCCAGCAGCCTGAGGGCCGAGTGGGAGCAGTACTTC,CASSLRAEWEQYF
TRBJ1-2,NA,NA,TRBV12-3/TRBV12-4,TGTGCCAGCAGCTACTCGCTATATGGCTACACCTTC,CASSYSLYGYTF
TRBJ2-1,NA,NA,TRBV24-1,TGTGCCACCAGTGATTCCCCAAAGTCCTACAATGAGCAGTTCTTC,CATSDSPKSYNEQFF
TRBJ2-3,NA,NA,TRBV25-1,TGTGCCAGCAGCGAAACGGCTAGATCCACAGATACGCAGTATTTT,CASSETARSTDTQYF
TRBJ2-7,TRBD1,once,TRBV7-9,TGTGCCAGCGGCTTCAGCCGGGACAGGAGCTACGAGCAGTACTTC,CASGFSRDRSYEQYF
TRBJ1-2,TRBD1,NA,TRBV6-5,TGTGCCAGCAGTTTGACAGGGGTGATAGCTAACTATGGCTACACCTTC,CASSLTGVIANYGYTF
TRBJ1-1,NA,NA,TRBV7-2,TGTGCCAGCAGCTTAGAGGGGGGGAGTGCTTTGAACACTGAAGCTTTCTTT,CASSLEGGSALNTEAFF
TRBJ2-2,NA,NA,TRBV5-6,TGTGCCAGCAGCTTGGGACAGTACACCGGGGAGCTGTTTTTT,CASSLGQYTGELFF
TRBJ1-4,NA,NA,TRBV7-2,TGTGCCAGCAGCCGGCCCCAAGGGAAACTGTTTTTT,CASSRPQGKLFF
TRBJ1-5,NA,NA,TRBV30,TGTGCCTGGAGTGCCCAGATCAATCAGCCCCAGCATTTT,CAWSAQINQPQHF
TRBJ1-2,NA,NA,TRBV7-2,TGTGCCAGCAGCACCTGGGGCGGGGATGGCTACACCTTC,CASSTWGGDGYTF
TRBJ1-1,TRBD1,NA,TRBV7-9,TGTGCCAGCAGCCCCGGGACAGGGGAAGGCACTGAAGCTTTCTTT,CASSPGTGEGTEAFF
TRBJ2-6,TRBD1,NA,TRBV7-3,TGTGCCAGCAGCCTCCGGGACAGAGGCGTCCTGACTTTC,CASSLRDRGVLTF
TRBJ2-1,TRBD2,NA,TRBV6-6,TGTGCCAGCAGTCGACCGACTAGCGGGGGCCAGTGGAATGAGCAGTTCTTC,CASSRPTSGGQWNEQFF
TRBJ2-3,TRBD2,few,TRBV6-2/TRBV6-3,TGTGCCAGCAGTTACCGAGGGGTTAGCGGGGGCAGCACAGATACGCAGTATTTT,CASSYRGVSGGSTDTQYF
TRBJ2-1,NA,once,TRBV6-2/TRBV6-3,TGTGCCAGCAGTTTTCAGGACCACAATGAGCAGTTCTTC,CASSFQDHNEQFF
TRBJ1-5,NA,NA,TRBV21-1,TGTGCCAGCAGCAAAAATGGGGAGGGGGAGGGCAATCAGCCCCAGCATTTT,CASSKNGEGEGNQPQHF
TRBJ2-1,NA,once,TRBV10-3,TGTGCCACCAGTCGGGGCGGAAGTTACAATGAGCAGTTCTTC,CATSRGGSYNEQFF